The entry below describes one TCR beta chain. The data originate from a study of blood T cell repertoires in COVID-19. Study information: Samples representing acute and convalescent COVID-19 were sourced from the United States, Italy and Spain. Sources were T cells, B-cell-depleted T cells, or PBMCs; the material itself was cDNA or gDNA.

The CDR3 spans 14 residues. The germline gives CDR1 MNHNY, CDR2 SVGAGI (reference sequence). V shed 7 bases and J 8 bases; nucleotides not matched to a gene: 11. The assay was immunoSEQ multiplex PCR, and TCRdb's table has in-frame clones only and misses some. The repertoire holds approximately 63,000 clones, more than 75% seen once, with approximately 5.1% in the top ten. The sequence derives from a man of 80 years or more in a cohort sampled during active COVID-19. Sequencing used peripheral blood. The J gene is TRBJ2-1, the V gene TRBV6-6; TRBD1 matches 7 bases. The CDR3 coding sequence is TGTGCCAGCACTATTCGAGGGGGCTGGGATGAGCAGTTCTTC. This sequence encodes CASTIRGGWDEQFF.